The subject of this entry is one T cell receptor beta chain. This sample was taken from a study of blood T cell repertoires in COVID-19. The wider study: Collection of acute and convalescent COVID-19 samples took place in the United States, Italy and Spain. T cells, B-cell-depleted T cells, or PBMCs supplied cDNA or gDNA.

Looked up from germline, CDR1 is SNHLY and CDR2 is FYNNEI. With V trimmed by 8 bases and J by 7 bases, 7 bases remained unmatched. The CDR3 has 14 amino acids. Original analysis: Counts of nucleated cells, estimated from reference gene primer amplification, were obtained. The method was immunoSEQ multiplex PCR; TCRdb's version includes in-frame clones alone and lacks a portion of them. V, J and clone size are taken as reported in that table, and D and trimming were inferred from the DNA itself. The sample consists of about 170,000 clones, more than 75% of them appearing once. Sample: peripheral blood. The sequence came from a man aged 18 to 29 with active or convalescent COVID-19. This chain connects TRBV2 to TRBJ1-6, with TRBD1 matching over 8 bases. This chain's CDR3 is CASFGQGGNSPLHF. The CDR3 DNA sequence: TGTGCCAGCTTCGGACAGGGTGGGAATTCACCCCTCCACTTT. Full variable domain (outside the CDR3, taken from reference TRBV2 and TRBJ1-6): EPEVTQTPSHQVTQMGQEVILRCVPISNHLYFYWYRQILGQKVEFLVSFYNNEISEKSEIFDDQFSVERPDGSNFTLKIRSTKLEDSAMYFCASFGQGGNSPLHFGNGTRLTVT.